Below, 10 T cell receptor beta chains from the same sample are listed, as sequenced in a study of T-cell reconstitution after alpha-beta-depleted transplantation in children. Preparation of the TCRbeta library used unique molecular identifiers. TCRdb reanalysed the PCR reads using MiXCR and keeps one entry per CDR3 protein. The table lists some 120,000 distinct CDR3 sequences, about 9.6% of them singletons, with less than 25% in the top ten. Material: PBMCs, mostly from graft donor cells, obtained 180 days after TCRalphabeta/CD19-depleted stem cell transplant. The receptors here all came from a girl under three years old who had a stem cell transplant for combined immunodeficiency, so the T cells may come from the graft donor.

This clonotype was seen more than once but under ten times. This rearrangement joins TRBV11-2 to TRBJ1-2, with 10 bases fitting TRBD1. The CDR3 consists of 21 residues. The trim removed 11 bases at V and 5 bases at J, leaving 32 bases unmatched. Germline V gene sequence: CDR1 SGHAT, CDR2 FQNNGV. The CDR3 DNA follows: TGTGCCGTCCATTGGCCCCGTGGCGAAAATGTACGGGGACAGGGGAGGTATGGCTACACCTTC. Translated, it gives CAVHWPRGENVRGQGRYGYTF.

This clonotype showed up just a few times. In nucleotides, the CDR3 is TGTGCCAGCAGTTACTCGAGGGAGACCCAGTACTTC. Amino acid sequence: CASSYSRETQYF. The V call is TRBV6-5, the J call TRBJ2-5, with D unclear. The V gene lost 0 bases and the J gene lost 5 bases, with 4 bases spanning the gap. Germline V lookup: CDR1 MNHEY, CDR2 SVGAGI. The CDR3 totals 12 residues.

This clonotype occurred many times. The chain uses TRBV29-1 and TRBJ2-4; tentative D call: TRBD1 (5 bases). CDR1 and CDR2 (germline): SQVTM, ANQGSEA. The CDR3 has 11 residues. V was clipped by 0 bases and J by 13 bases, with 10 bases between them. The CDR3 is CSVEDFGQQYF. The CDR3 region has the DNA TGCAGCGTTGAAGACTTCGGACAACAGTACTTC.

J is TRBJ2-2 and V is TRBV24-1; the match to TRBD1 covers 7 bases. Unmatched junction bases numbered 4, after V lost 0 bases and J lost 4 bases. The CDR3 is 16 residues long. The germline V gene encodes CDR1 KGHDR and CDR2 SFDVKD. The CDR3 DNA sequence: TGTGCCACCAGTGATTTGCGACAGGGTGGCACCGGGGAGCTGTTTTTT. This translates into CATSDLRQGGTGELFF.

This clonotype showed up many times. The chain carries TRBV5-1 and TRBJ2-7, with TRBD2 matching 9 bases. V gave up 1 base and J gave up 7 bases; unmatched junction bases: 12. The germline V gene encodes CDR1 SGHRS and CDR2 YFSETQ. The CDR3 length is 16 residues. The CDR3 region is CASSLISGLASWEQYF. The CDR3 DNA reads TGCGCCAGCAGCTTGATCAGCGGACTAGCGAGCTGGGAGCAGTACTTC. Using reference TRBV5-1 and TRBJ2-7 for the parts outside the CDR3, the full variable domain is KAGVTQTPRYLIKTRGQQVTLSCSPISGHRSVSWYQQTPGQGLQFLFEYFSETQRNKGNFPGRFSGRQFSNSRSEMNVSTLELGDSALYLCASSLISGLASWEQYFGPGTRLTVT.

This clonotype was seen more than once but under ten times. The chain combines TRBV25-1 with TRBJ2-7; 7 bases map to TRBD1. Germline CDR1 is MGHDK and CDR2 is SYGVNS. V lost 1 base to trimming and J lost 4 bases; unmatched junction nucleotides: 7. The CDR3 spans 15 residues. CDR3 in amino acids: CASSESATGKYEQYF. CDR3 sequence (DNA): TGTGCCAGCAGTGAATCAGCGACAGGGAAGTACGAGCAGTACTTC.

The V gene is TRBV28, the J gene TRBJ2-1; 7 bases are shared with TRBD2. CDR1 and CDR2 (germline): MDHEN, SYDVKM. This CDR3 region has 14 residues. The V segment lost 4 bases and the J segment 7 bases; nucleotides outside the gene matches: 7. The CDR3 is CASSWGSGANEQFF. CDR3 DNA: TGTGCCAGCAGTTGGGGGAGCGGGGCGAATGAGCAGTTCTTC.

This clonotype was detected many times. The chain combines TRBV20-1 with TRBJ2-1; TRBD2 agrees at 11 bases. The length of the CDR3 is 20 residues. V lost 1 base to trimming and J lost 0 bases; unmatched junction nucleotides: 14. Germline V CDR1 and CDR2: DFQATT, SNEGSKA (reference sequence). The CDR3 sequence: CSARVVPGTSGRSSYNEQFF. Written as DNA, the CDR3 is TGCAGTGCTAGAGTGGTGCCCGGGACTAGCGGAAGGAGCTCCTACAATGAGCAGTTCTTC.

The chain is built from TRBV20-1 and TRBJ1-5; D ambiguous. Germline V gene lookup returns CDR1 DFQATT and CDR2 SNEGSKA (reference sequence). Between the trimmed V and J ends, which lost 5 bases and 2 bases, there was a span of 10 bases. The CDR3 is 13 residues long. For the CDR3, the DNA is TGCAGTGCTGGAGCGGGAGGCAATCAGCCCCAGCATTTT. Translating gives CSAGAGGNQPQHF.

The sample holds a few counts of this clonotype. This chain uses TRBV9 with TRBJ2-2, with D possibly TRBD1 on 6 matching bases. With 0 bases removed from V and 5 bases from J, the gap between germline ends came to 8 bases. This CDR3 contains 14 residues. Germline CDR1 SGDLS, CDR2 YYNGEE. The CDR3 spells CASSVDTGTGELFF. The CDR3 DNA reads TGTGCCAGCAGCGTAGACACAGGGACCGGGGAGCTGTTTTTT.